The source of this T cell receptor beta chain is a study of regulatory T cells in long-lasting Graves disease. Noted time point: newly diagnosed GD, antithyroid drugs for less than 3 months. RNA from PBMCs was the source of the TCR library. Construction of the TCR beta libraries employed iRepertoire HTBI primers in conjunction with Arm-PCR of CDR3 regions. TCRdb redid the calling of the multiplex PCR reads with MiXCR, one entry per CDR3 protein. The data hold roughly 500,000 distinct CDR3 sequences, with approximately 13% observed a single time. This CDR3 region has 14 residues. The germline V and J ends were trimmed by 2 bases and 1 base, with 11 bases remaining between them. Germline-derived CDR1 and CDR2 are DFQATT and SNEGSKA (reference sequence). This clonotype was recorded many times. These same records also appear under a second study, on T cells in Graves' hyperthyroidism and ophthalmopathy.

This receptor was obtained from a young man with Graves disease. The starting material was peripheral blood mononuclear cells (PBMCs), obtained at new diagnosis, from a patient treated with antithyroid drugs. This chain links TRBV20-1 with TRBJ1-1, with D maybe TRBD1 (5 bases). CDR3: CSARNRKANTEAFF. The CDR3 DNA reads as TGCAGTGCTAGAAACAGGAAAGCGAACACTGAAGCTTTCTTT.